This T cell receptor (beta chain) originates from a study of T cell responses to AZD1222 COVID-19 vaccine. Study-wide points: The breadth and depth of Spike-specific TCRs increased once two AZD1222 doses had been given. The study found vaccine-associated CD4 TCRs spanning spike, dominant at 160-218 and 743-854. Among the donors, most were white British and more were female, and clonal diversity was possibly underestimated.

The protocol was immunoSEQ multiplex PCR, while the TCRdb copy is restricted to in-frame clones and leaves out a portion. The sample includes tens of thousands of clones, roughly 84% of them seen just once. A word on this clone: What it binds is unknown.

Trimming removed 5 bases at V and 4 bases at J, with 20 bases between. Germline assignment: CDR1 SGHTA and CDR2 FQGTGA. This CDR3 region has 16 residues. Sequenced here: peripheral blood, sampled on day 0 of AZD1222 vaccination. This sequence originates from an adult in good health. The V gene is TRBV7-3, the J gene TRBJ1-1; no clear D gene. The CDR3 is CASSPPPPAEATEAFF. DNA of the CDR3: TGTGCCAGCAGCCCGCCCCCCCCAGCGGAAGCCACTGAAGCTTTCTTT.